The 21 T cell receptor beta chains below come from one sample, sequenced in a study of blood T cell repertoires in COVID-19. The protocol was immunoSEQ multiplex PCR, while the TCRdb copy is restricted to in-frame clones and leaves out a portion. Of about 220,000 clones in the sample, around 84% were seen once. The sample consisted of peripheral blood. The receptor set was obtained from a man in his forties who had recovered from COVID-19.

V is TRBV6-2 or TRBV6-3 and J is TRBJ1-5; possibly TRBD1 for D (6 bases). This CDR3 is 14 amino acids long. In germline, CDR1 is MNHEY, CDR2 SVGEGT. With 2 bases removed from V and 5 bases from J, the gap between germline ends came to 10 bases. CDR3 coding DNA: TGTGCCAGCAGTTACGGGCAGGGGCATCAGCCCCAGCATTTT. Translating gives CASSYGQGHQPQHF.

V gene TRBV7-9 combines with J gene TRBJ1-1; tentative D call: TRBD1 (5 bases). With 5 bases removed from V and 5 bases from J, the gap between germline ends came to 18 bases. The CDR3 length is 15 residues. In germline, CDR1 is SEHNR, CDR2 FQNEAQ (reference sequence). The CDR3 loop is CASSPGLGGRTEAFF. The DNA for the CDR3 is TGTGCCAGCAGCCCGGGGCTCGGGGGGAGGACTGAAGCTTTCTTT.

In this sample, this clone turned up a few times. The J gene is TRBJ1-1, the V gene TRBV29-1; 8 positions match TRBD1. Germline trimming cut 4 bases from V and 5 bases from J; bases unmatched to any gene: 9. Germline CDR1 reads SQVTM; CDR2 reads ANQGSEA. The CDR3 is 14 residues long. CDR3 region: CSVVWVRGPTEAFF. The CDR3 DNA follows: TGCAGCGTTGTTTGGGTCAGGGGGCCAACTGAAGCTTTCTTT.

J is TRBJ2-3 and V is TRBV7-6; 11 bases agree with TRBD2. The V and J ends lost 2 bases and 0 bases, in that order; junction bases with no gene match: 4. Germline loops: CDR1 SGHVS, CDR2 FNYEAQ. The CDR3 is 17 residues long. Written as DNA, the CDR3 is TGTGCCAGCAGCTTATTGGGACTAGCGGAGAGCACAGATACGCAGTATTTT. Amino acids: CASSLLGLAESTDTQYF.

This clone was counted between two and nine times. The chain links TRBV5-8 to TRBJ2-3; 9 nucleotides line up with TRBD2. There are 17 residues in the CDR3. The germline CDR1 and CDR2 sequences are SGHTS and YDEGEE. The J segment lost 5 bases and the V segment lost 5 bases, leaving 15 bases of the junction unmatched. The CDR3, as DNA: TGTGCCAGCAGTTCCGATTTAGCGGGAGCGCGGGTAGATACGCAGTATTTT. Translation gives CASSSDLAGARVDTQYF.

This clone was observed a handful of times. In nucleotides, the CDR3 is TGTGCCAGCAGTGAACAGCCAGGGAATAATTCACCCCTCCACTTT. Its translation is CASSEQPGNNSPLHF. V is TRBV6-1 and J is TRBJ1-6, with D possibly TRBD1 on 5 matching bases. This CDR3 spans 15 amino acids. V lost 2 bases to trimming and J lost 5 bases, with 10 bases between them. Germline-derived CDR1 and CDR2 are MNHNS and SASEGT.

The chain has TRBV13 and TRBJ2-5; 7 bases fit TRBD2. The germline gives CDR1 PRHDT, CDR2 FYEKMQ (reference sequence). Losses at the gene ends were 4 bases for V and 1 base for J; bases not matched to a gene: 12. The CDR3 is 17 residues long. The CDR3 DNA reads as TGTGCCAGCAGCTCCGGACTTGGAGCGGGACCCCAAGAGACCCAGTACTTC. It specifies CASSSGLGAGPQETQYF.

The rearrangement links TRBV6-6 to TRBJ1-5; TRBD1 aligns across 10 bases. V gave up 6 bases and J gave up 2 bases; unmatched junction bases: 7. CDR1 is MNHNY, CDR2 SVGAGI, per germline (reference sequence). The CDR3 sequence is 16 residues long. The CDR3 protein is CASSARQGAGNQPQHF. CDR3 sequence (DNA): TGTGCCAGCAGCGCCCGACAGGGGGCCGGCAATCAGCCCCAGCATTTT.

V is TRBV30 and J is TRBJ1-3; 8 bases are a match to TRBD1. CDR3 length equals 17 residues. Germline assignment: CDR1 GTSNPN and CDR2 SVGIG (reference sequence). The trim removed 3 bases at V and 8 bases at J, leaving 18 bases unmatched. CDR3 sequence reads: CAWRTGGRGRLLDTIYF. The CDR3 DNA reads TGTGCCTGGAGAACCGGGGGCAGGGGGCGACTTTTGGACACCATATATTTT. Full variable domain (outside the CDR3, taken from reference TRBV30 and TRBJ1-3): SQTIHQWPATLVQPVGSPLSLECTVEGTSNPNLYWYRQAAGRGLQLLFYSVGIGQISSEVPQNLSASRPQDRQFILSSKKLLLSDSGFYLCAWRTGGRGRLLDTIYFGEGSWLTVV.

This chain joins TRBV7-8 and TRBJ1-6; the D gene is possibly TRBD1 (5 bases). V was pared by 5 bases and J by 10 bases, with 18 bases between. This CDR3 has 15 residues. Germline loops: CDR1 SGHVS, CDR2 FQNEAQ. The CDR3 DNA sequence: TGTGCCAGCAGCATTATCGGGGGAGGAGGGTCACCCCTCCACTTT. Encoded protein: CASSIIGGGGSPLHF. Complete variable domain (other parts from reference TRBV7-8 and TRBJ1-6): GAGVSQSPRYKVAKRGQDVALRCDPISGHVSLFWYQQALGQGPEFLTYFQNEAQLDKSGLPSDRFFAERPEGSVSTLKIQRTQQEDSAVYLCASSIIGGGGSPLHFGNGTRLTVT.

V gene TRBV11-3 combines with J gene TRBJ2-7, with no clear D. The length of the CDR3 is 12 residues. Trimming removed 5 bases from V and 3 bases from J, with 8 bases in between. Germline CDR1 reads SGHNT; CDR2 reads YENEEA. Here the CDR3 DNA reads TGTGCCAGCAGCCCGGGTCGCTACGAGCAGTACTTC. Its translation is CASSPGRYEQYF. Full variable domain (outside the CDR3, taken from reference TRBV11-3 and TRBJ2-7): EAGVVQSPRYKIIEKKQPVAFWCNPISGHNTLYWYLQNLGQGPELLIRYENEEAVDDSQLPKDRFSAERLKGVDSTLKIQPAELGDSAVYLCASSPGRYEQYFGPGTRLTVT.

Only one count was recorded for this clone. The chain joins TRBV5-1 to TRBJ1-1, with D perhaps TRBD1 (5 bases). The ends were cut back, 0 bases at V and 7 bases at J, with 13 bases in the middle. Germline V gene data show CDR1 as SGHRS and CDR2 as YFSETQ. CDR3 length: 14 amino acids. CDR3 sequence (DNA): TGCGCCAGCAGCTTGGTCGGAGGGGAGGATGAAGCTTTCTTT. This translates into CASSLVGGEDEAFF.

V usage is TRBV11-3 and J usage is TRBJ2-7; 11 bases fit TRBD2. The germline CDR1 and CDR2 sequences are SGHNT and YENEEA. This CDR3 region has 14 residues. The J segment lost 6 bases and the V segment lost 3 bases, leaving 4 bases of the junction unmatched. CDR3 sequence (DNA): TGTGCCAGCAGCTTGTCCCTAGCGGGAGGCGAGCAGTACTTC. Translated, it gives CASSLSLAGGEQYF. The variable domain in full, with the rest retrieved from reference TRBV11-3 and TRBJ2-7, is EAGVVQSPRYKIIEKKQPVAFWCNPISGHNTLYWYLQNLGQGPELLIRYENEEAVDDSQLPKDRFSAERLKGVDSTLKIQPAELGDSAVYLCASSLSLAGGEQYFGPGTRLTVT.

The chain links TRBV30 to TRBJ1-4; perhaps TRBD1 as D (5 bases). V was pared by 1 base and J by 3 bases, with 9 bases between. The germline CDR1 and CDR2 sequences are GTSNPN and SVGIG (reference sequence). The CDR3 totals 14 residues. The CDR3 protein is CAWSEGIANEKLFF. Written as DNA, the CDR3 is TGTGCCTGGAGTGAGGGGATCGCTAATGAAAAACTGTTTTTT.

This chain joins TRBV30 and TRBJ1-4, with 7 nucleotides matching TRBD1. Unmatched junction bases numbered 7, after V lost 4 bases and J lost 8 bases. Germline V gene sequence: CDR1 GTSNPN, CDR2 SVGIG (reference sequence). The CDR3 extends over 13 amino acids. The CDR3 DNA reads as TGTGCCTGGAAAGCCCCGGACAGGGAAAAACTGTTTTTT. Translated: CAWKAPDREKLFF.

The J gene is TRBJ1-2, the V gene TRBV7-5; the D call in the table, TRBD1, was not verified against the DNA. TRBV7-5 is designated a pseudogene. The length of the CDR3 is 13 residues. CDR3 amino acids: CARSLVGPYGYTF. The CDR3 bases are TGTGCCAGAAGCTTAGTGGGGCCCTATGGCTACACCTTC.

This chain joins TRBV5-5 and TRBJ2-4; TRBD1 matches 10 bases. Looked up from germline, CDR1 is SGHKS and CDR2 is YYEKEE (reference sequence). The CDR3 covers 13 residues. With 5 bases clipped from V and 8 bases from J, the junction kept 4 bases outside the gene matches. CDR3 region: CASRPGQGHIQYF. The CDR3 nucleotides are TGTGCCAGCAGACCGGGACAGGGGCACATTCAGTACTTC.

The chain carries TRBV19 and TRBJ1-5, with a possible D match to TRBD1 (6 bases). Germline lookup yields CDR1 LNHDA and CDR2 SQIVND (reference sequence). Trimming removed 10 bases at V and 2 bases at J, with 15 bases between. The CDR3 has 14 residues. The CDR3: CATETGTGNQPQHF. The CDR3 nucleotides read TGTGCCACCGAAACAGGGACGGGCAATCAGCCCCAGCATTTT.

The rearrangement links TRBV10-3 to TRBJ2-7, with 8 bases identical to TRBD1. J was trimmed by 3 bases and V by 4 bases; bases with no gene match: 8. Germline V gene lookup returns CDR1 ENHRY and CDR2 SYGVKD. The CDR3 covers 15 residues. CDR3 in amino acids: CAISGLGDRYYEQYF. DNA for the CDR3: TGTGCCATCAGTGGGCTGGGGGACAGGTACTACGAGCAGTACTTC.

The DNA of the CDR3 is TGTGCCAGCAGCTTAGACTGGGGGAGCGGGAGAGAGACCCAGTACTTC. This translates into CASSLDWGSGRETQYF. The genes are TRBV7-2 and TRBJ2-5; 8 bases align to TRBD2. The CDR3 is made up of 16 amino acids. The germline V gene encodes CDR1 SGHTA and CDR2 FQGNSA. J lost 4 bases, V lost 1 base, and 8 bases had no gene match.

This chain joins TRBV10-2 and TRBJ2-1; TRBD2 matches at 14 bases. This CDR3 contains 16 residues. The V segment lost 6 bases and the J segment 3 bases; nucleotides outside the gene matches: 4. Per germline, CDR1 WSHSY and CDR2 SAAADI. For the CDR3, the DNA is TGCGCCAGCAGGGGACTAGCGGGAGTAAACTACAATGAGCAGTTCTTC. It encodes CASRGLAGVNYNEQFF.